This TCR beta chain was observed in a study of cytomegalovirus exposure and HLA in healthy donors. The wider study: Unique TCRs from HLA-typed donors, about 78 million of them, were held in an early data release.

The PCR was carried out with 60 Vbeta primers and 13 Jbeta primers. The repertoire was sequenced with immunoSEQ multiplex PCR; TCRdb's copy has only in-frame clones and lacks some. The sample records 220,000 or so clones, about 78% being singletons. CDR1 and CDR2 (germline): SGHTA, FQGTGA. This CDR3 is built from 13 residues. Trimming cost V 1 base and J 5 bases, with 7 bases left between them. This clone has just a few counts. Sequencing input: PBMCs. This chain links TRBV7-3 with TRBJ2-3; D gene unclear. The TCR sequence derives from a male donor in good health and CMV-seronegative. In nucleotides, the CDR3 is TGTGCCAGCAGCTTAAGCAGGCGAGATACGCAGTATTTT. It encodes CASSLSRRDTQYF.